The present T cell receptor (beta chain) was sequenced within a study of T cells in Graves' hyperthyroidism and ophthalmopathy. Overall study findings and caveats: Stable hyperthyroidism was separated from ophthalmopathy by a model based on 13 V-J features.

V lost 3 bases and J lost 3; bases outside the gene matches: 4. CDR3 length equals 16 residues. CDR1 and CDR2 from the germline V gene are MNHEY and SMNVEV (reference sequence). This clonotype was picked up many times. The target antigen is unknown. RNA transcripts gave rise to amplified TCR beta CDR3 regions. During a first-round RT-PCR of the TCR CDR3, the HTBI primer set was used. TCRdb re-analysed the multiplex PCR reads in MiXCR, keeping a single row per CDR3 protein. The profile shows 620,000 or so distinct CDR3 sequences, 14% of them singletons. The sequence came from a woman aged 50 to 65 with Graves' ophthalmopathy. The chain has TRBV27 and TRBJ2-2; 10 nucleotides align to TRBD1. Source material: blood. Here the CDR3 DNA reads TGTGCCAGCAGTTTCTGGGACAGGGGATACACCGGGGAGCTGTTTTTT. It translates to CASSFWDRGYTGELFF.